This T cell receptor (beta chain) originates from a study of T cell responses to AZD1222 COVID-19 vaccine. The study's findings and limits: At study baseline, merely five or six AZD1222 recipients were seropositive.

Trimming removed 0 bases from V and 9 bases from J; junction bases left unmatched: 9. The CDR3 consists of 15 residues. Looked up from germline, CDR1 is SGHTS and CDR2 is YDEGEE. As concerns this clone: Its antigen is still unknown.

Clones were sequenced by immunoSEQ multiplex PCR, and TCRdb holds only the in-frame ones, with some missing. The sample yields under 200,000 clones, 85% to 90% seen once. The source is an adult who received the AZD1222 COVID-19 vaccine. V is TRBV5-8 and J is TRBJ2-7, with 10 nucleotides matching TRBD2. Here the sequenced sample was peripheral blood, taken 28 days after the second AZD1222 dose. CDR3 sequence: CASSLDIAGGSGQYF. As DNA, the CDR3 is TGTGCCAGCAGCTTGGATATAGCGGGAGGCTCCGGGCAGTACTTC.